This TCR beta chain was captured in a study of a mutant IDH1 vaccine in newly diagnosed glioma. Study-level background: Treatment recipients were about 60% male and about 40% female, and their mean age was around 40 years. Therapy received beforehand was radiotherapy, temozolomide, or both, with most patients given both. General study points: The study observed vaccine-induced immune responses in around 94% of patients.

As to time point: week 5, during vaccination. The investigators gave 300 ug of mutant IDH1 20-mer peptide in each vaccine dose, together with topical imiquimod. This CDR3 is built from 17 residues. The germline V and J ends were trimmed by 6 bases and 8 bases, with 26 bases remaining between them. Germline V gives CDR1 SGHVS, CDR2 FQNEAQ. The repertoire was sequenced with immunoSEQ multiplex PCR; TCRdb's copy has only in-frame clones and lacks some. Found here are tens of thousands of clones, roughly 80% of them singletons; the top ten hold approximately 24%. About this clone itself: Its antigen is currently unknown.

This chain connects TRBV7-8 to TRBJ1-3; weak D call: TRBD1 (5 bases). This TCR came from a young man with glioma. Sequencing was performed on PBMCs, taken from a glioma patient whose treatment included an IDH1 peptide vaccine. The DNA of the CDR3 is TGTGCCAGCAGACAGCAACGGCCCGAGCAGGGAATAGACACCATATATTTT. Its translation is CASRQQRPEQGIDTIYF.